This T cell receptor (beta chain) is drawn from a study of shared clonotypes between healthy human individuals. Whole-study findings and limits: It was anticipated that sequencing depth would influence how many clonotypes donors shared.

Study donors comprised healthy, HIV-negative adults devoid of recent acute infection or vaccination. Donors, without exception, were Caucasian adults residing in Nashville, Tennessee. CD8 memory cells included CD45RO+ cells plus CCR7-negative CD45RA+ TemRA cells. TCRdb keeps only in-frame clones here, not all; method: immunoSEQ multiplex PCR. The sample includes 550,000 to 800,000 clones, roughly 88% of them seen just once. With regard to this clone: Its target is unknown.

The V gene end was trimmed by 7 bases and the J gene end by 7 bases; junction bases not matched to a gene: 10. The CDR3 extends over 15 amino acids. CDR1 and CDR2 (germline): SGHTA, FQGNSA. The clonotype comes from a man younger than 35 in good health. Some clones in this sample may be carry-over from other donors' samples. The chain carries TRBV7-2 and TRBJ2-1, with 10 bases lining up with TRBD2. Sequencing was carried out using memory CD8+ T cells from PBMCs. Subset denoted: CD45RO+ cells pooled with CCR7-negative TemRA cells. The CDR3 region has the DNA TGTGCCAGCACCTCACGGTCTAGCGGGAGTAATGAGCAGTTCTTC. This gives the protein CASTSRSSGSNEQFF.